Listed here is a single TCR beta chain. A read error may produce the germline difference seen at one junction end. Documented treatment: oral pan-JAK inhibitor, 5-10 mg twice daily. Investigators sorted PBMCs to obtain both CD4+ and CD8+ T cells. This entry is derived from a study of CD8+ T cells in alopecia areata. From germline, CDR1 is GTSNPN and CDR2 SVGIG (reference sequence). CDR3 length equals 12 residues. Reverse transcribed after extraction, RNA yielded cDNA as the sequencing template. Assay used: immunoSEQ multiplex PCR; TCRdb lists only in-frame clones, some missing. Seen here are under 110,000 clones, 55% to 70% observed once, and the top ten hold less than 20%.

The sequence was collected from a human donor with alopecia areata. The V and J genes are TRBV30 and TRBJ1-1, with D possibly matching TRBD1 (6 bases). The sample consisted of CD8+ T cells sorted from blood, taken at approximately week 60, from a patient treated with tofacitinib. CDR3 in DNA: TGTGCCTGGAGTGTAACTACTCGGACAGTCCTCTTT. Encoded protein: CAWSVTTRTVLF.